One sample yielded the 8 T cell receptor beta chains listed below, sequenced in a study of CD8 T cells in Susac syndrome. cDNA came from about 0.5 to 1 ug RNA primed by random hexamers. TCRdb itself ran the immunoSEQ multiplex PCR reads through MiXCR, one entry per CDR3 protein. The sample has roughly 150,000 distinct CDR3 sequences, roughly 94% seen once. Sequenced input: CD8+ T cells from PBMCs. The origin of the receptors is a human donor with multiple sclerosis.

The J gene is TRBJ1-3, the V gene TRBV13, with D possibly being TRBD1 (6 bases). The germline gives CDR1 PRHDT, CDR2 FYEKMQ (reference sequence). V was cut by 7 bases and J by 0 bases, with 13 bases left in between. The CDR3 consists of 15 residues. The DNA of the CDR3 is TGTGCCAGCACCATCTGGGGGCTCTCTGGAAACACCATATATTTT. Translating gives CASTIWGLSGNTIYF.

This rearrangement joins TRBV3-1 to TRBJ2-3, with D unclear. CDR1 and CDR2 from the germline V gene are LGHDT and YNNKEL (reference sequence). The ends were cut back, 0 bases at V and 3 bases at J, with 4 bases in the middle. The CDR3 contains 13 residues. The DNA for the CDR3 is TGTGCCAGCAGCCAAGATCTGACAGATACGCAGTATTTT. Its protein is CASSQDLTDTQYF.

This chain joins TRBV28 and TRBJ1-6, with unresolved D. Germline lookup yields CDR1 MDHEN and CDR2 SYDVKM. The CDR3 covers 14 residues. Trimming removed 2 bases at V and 2 bases at J, with 4 bases between. The CDR3 DNA reads TGTGCCAGCAGTTTAAGGACCTATAATTCACCCCTCCACTTT. Translation: CASSLRTYNSPLHF. Variable domain in full (rest from reference TRBV28 and TRBJ1-6): DVKVTQSSRYLVKRTGEKVFLECVQDMDHENMFWYRQDPGLGLRLIYFSYDVKMKEKGDIPEGYSVSREKKERFSLILESASTNQTSMYLCASSLRTYNSPLHFGNGTRLTVT.

This clonotype was observed a single time. The V and J genes are TRBV20-1 and TRBJ2-1; 9 bases fit TRBD1. The CDR3 has 15 amino acids. Germline assignment: CDR1 DFQATT and CDR2 SNEGSKA (reference sequence). Trimming removed 0 bases from V and 8 bases from J; junction bases left unmatched: 8. The CDR3 spells CSARDTGTGWHEQFF. CDR3 in DNA: TGCAGTGCTAGAGATACCGGGACAGGGTGGCATGAGCAGTTCTTC.

This clonotype was recorded once. The rearrangement uses TRBV20-1 and TRBJ2-7; TRBD1 agrees at 10 bases. CDR1 is DFQATT and CDR2 is SNEGSKA in the germline V gene (reference sequence). The V and J ends lost 1 base and 3 bases, in that order; junction bases with no gene match: 6. The CDR3 extends over 15 amino acids. The CDR3, as DNA: TGCAGTGCTAGAGGATTCGGACAGGGGGACTACGAGCAGTACTTC. This encodes CSARGFGQGDYEQYF.

This CDR3 reads CASSLNDRGNEQFF. In nucleotides, the CDR3 is TGTGCCAGCAGTCTAAACGACAGGGGAAATGAGCAGTTCTTC. The chain has TRBV12-3 or TRBV12-4 and TRBJ2-1; 8 nucleotides match TRBD1. V gave up 5 bases and J gave up 7 bases; unmatched junction bases: 7. The CDR3 has 14 residues.

The CDR3 protein is CASSGITGLNNSPLHF. For the CDR3, the DNA is TGTGCCAGCAGCGGTATTACGGGACTGAATAATTCACCCCTCCACTTT. The chain is built from TRBV5-8 and TRBJ1-6, with a possible D match to TRBD1 (5 bases). This CDR3 is 16 amino acids long. V lost 4 bases and J 5 bases, leaving 16 bases between the germline ends. Germline-derived CDR1 and CDR2 are SGHTS and YDEGEE. Full variable domain (outside the CDR3, taken from reference TRBV5-8 and TRBJ1-6): EAGVTQSPTHLIKTRGQQATLRCSPISGHTSVYWYQQALGLGLQFLLWYDEGEERNRGNFPPRFSGRQFPNYSSELNVNALELEDSALYLCASSGITGLNNSPLHFGNGTRLTVT.

The chain carries TRBV7-3 and TRBJ2-3, with D hard to call. Germline CDR1 reads SGHTA; CDR2 reads FQGTGA. Trimming removed 6 bases from V and 2 bases from J, with 9 bases in between. This CDR3 has 13 amino acids. The CDR3 bases are TGTGCCAGCAGTTTGGGCCTCACAGATACGCAGTATTTT. Its translation: CASSLGLTDTQYF.